This TCR beta chain was obtained from a study of T cell responses to AZD1222 COVID-19 vaccine. Study-level results: The reported proportion of spike-specific TCRs targeting unmutated variant regions was nearly half. Across the whole spike, CD4 TCRs peaked at regions 160-218 and 743-854.

Generated by immunoSEQ multiplex PCR, the TCRdb table keeps only in-frame clones and is missing some. The repertoire holds 150,000 to 200,000 clones, with 80% to 95% as singletons. Germline V gives CDR1 MNHEY, CDR2 SMNVEV (reference sequence). The CDR3 totals 13 residues. The V and J ends lost 5 bases and 7 bases respectively, with 12 bases between them. Worth noting for this clone: Its specificity is not known.

Specimen: peripheral blood, collected on day 0 of AZD1222 vaccination. The TCR was taken from an adult in good health. The V and J genes are TRBV27 and TRBJ2-1; possibly TRBD2 for D (5 bases). The CDR3: CASSPRRTNEQFF. The DNA of the CDR3 is TGTGCCAGCAGTCCGAGACGGACTAATGAGCAGTTCTTC.